The present entry profiles one T cell receptor (beta chain) with its context. The antigen is undetermined. The data originate from a study of blood T cells in healthy people across ages. Points from the study as a whole: The study could not conclusively compare naive and antigen-experienced cells, given its unsorted PBMCs. There were more naive CD4+ cells and higher diversity in long-lived donors than in aged donors. Any changes in expanded clonotypes were possibly confounded, as donor CMV status remained unknown.

The second PCR ran about 6 to 12 cycles with a sample-barcoded 5' primer and J-beta primers. Each of the samples gave a minimum of 2.5 million paired-end reads that contained CDR3. TCRdb itself ran the 5' RACE reads through MiXCR, one entry per CDR3 protein. In the table there are about 1.5 million distinct CDR3 sequences, approximately 43% of which are singletons. Germline V CDR1 and CDR2: SGHVS, FNYEAQ. CDR3 length: 14 amino acids. Trimming pared 5 bases from V and 3 bases from J, leaving 13 bases between. Sequencing used blood. The receptor comes from a woman aged 18-30 years in good health. The genes are TRBV7-6 and TRBJ2-5, with D hard to call. The CDR3 nucleotides read TGTGCCAGCAGCCCGACGCTTACGAAAGAGACCCAGTACTTC. This sequence encodes CASSPTLTKETQYF.